This entry lists 27 T cell receptor beta chains sequenced from one sample in a study of T cell responses to AZD1222 COVID-19 vaccine. Using immunoSEQ multiplex PCR, the repertoire was profiled, and TCRdb retains in-frame clones only, with some absent. The sample contains about 140,000 clones, roughly 87% of which appear only once. This material consisted of peripheral blood, taken 28 days after the second AZD1222 dose. The receptors here all came from an adult who received the AZD1222 COVID-19 vaccine.

The J gene is TRBJ2-7, the V gene TRBV20-1, with TRBD2 matching 10 bases. The CDR3 totals 13 residues. V was clipped by 3 bases and J by 4 bases; unmatched bases: 3. Germline V lookup: CDR1 DFQATT, CDR2 SNEGSKA (reference sequence). The CDR3 loop is CSASRTSGYEQYF. The CDR3 nucleotides are TGCAGTGCTAGTCGGACTAGCGGTTACGAGCAGTACTTC.

The J gene is TRBJ1-2, the V gene TRBV5-1; 8 bases agree with TRBD1. CDR1 is SGHRS, CDR2 YFSETQ, per germline. V lost 4 bases to trimming and J lost 3 bases; unmatched junction nucleotides: 5. The CDR3 sequence is 14 residues long. In DNA, the CDR3 is TGCGCCAGCAGCCCGGACAGGGAAGACTATGGCTACACCTTC. Translated, it gives CASSPDREDYGYTF. The full variable domain, in which reference TRBV5-1 and TRBJ1-2 provide the parts outside the CDR3, is KAGVTQTPRYLIKTRGQQVTLSCSPISGHRSVSWYQQTPGQGLQFLFEYFSETQRNKGNFPGRFSGRQFSNSRSEMNVSTLELGDSALYLCASSPDREDYGYTFGSGTRLTVV.

This clone has only a few counts. The V call is TRBV15, the J call TRBJ2-3; D is undetermined. V lost 0 bases and J 2 bases, leaving 12 bases between the germline ends. The germline V gene encodes CDR1 LNHNV and CDR2 YYDKDF (reference sequence). This CDR3 is 16 amino acids long. CDR3 coding DNA: TGTGCCACCAGCAGAGAGATCCGCGGTGTCACAGATACGCAGTATTTT. It is translated as CATSREIRGVTDTQYF.

The chain links TRBV23-1 to TRBJ1-5; D is perhaps TRBD1 (6 bases). TRBV23-1 is identified as an open reading frame with a role that is uncertain. The CDR3 contains 18 residues. With 0 bases removed from V and 7 bases from J, the gap between germline ends came to 22 bases. Here the CDR3 DNA reads TGCGCCAGCAGTCAATCATTAGTCCGGGGACAAGAAGCGCAGCCCCAGCATTTT. Protein sequence: CASSQSLVRGQEAQPQHF.

The chain couples TRBV5-1 to TRBJ2-7; possibly TRBD1 for D (6 bases). Trimming removed 0 bases at V and 0 bases at J, with 13 bases between. Germline lookup yields CDR1 SGHRS and CDR2 YFSETQ. CDR3 length equals 16 residues. Here the CDR3 reads CASSLVSTGISYEQYF. The CDR3 DNA reads TGCGCCAGCAGCTTGGTATCCACAGGGATCTCCTACGAGCAGTACTTC.

The CDR3 spells CASSLSRDSGNTIYF. DNA for the CDR3: TGTGCCAGCAGCTTAAGTAGAGACTCTGGAAACACCATATATTTT. The rearrangement uses TRBV7-2 and TRBJ1-3; no clear D. Germline assignment: CDR1 SGHTA and CDR2 FQGNSA. The V gene lost 2 bases and the J gene lost 0 bases, with 8 bases spanning the gap. This CDR3 has 15 amino acids.

The chain carries TRBV6-5 and TRBJ1-2, with D perhaps TRBD1 (5 bases). There are 15 residues in the CDR3. The germline V gene encodes CDR1 MNHEY and CDR2 SVGAGI. V dropped 10 bases and J dropped 3 bases, with 21 bases sitting between them. In nucleotides, the CDR3 is TGTGCCATACAACCGGGACCCCGGGGGGACTATGGCTACACCTTC. Encoded protein: CAIQPGPRGDYGYTF.

This sequence joins TRBV5-6 and TRBJ1-5; 7 positions agree with TRBD1. The V and J ends lost 4 bases and 0 bases, in that order; junction bases with no gene match: 7. CDR3 length: 16 residues. Germline V gene data show CDR1 as SGHDT and CDR2 as YYEEEE. CDR3 DNA: TGTGCCAGCAGCATCCAACAGGGGTATAGCAATCAGCCCCAGCATTTT. Translation gives CASSIQQGYSNQPQHF. Looking up the rest from reference TRBV5-6 and TRBJ1-5 gives the full variable domain: DAGVTQSPTHLIKTRGQQVTLRCSPKSGHDTVSWYQQALGQGPQFIFQYYEEEERQRGNFPDRFSGHQFPNYSSELNVNALLLGDSALYLCASSIQQGYSNQPQHFGDGTRLSIL.

The sample holds a few counts of this clone. This chain joins TRBV7-9 and TRBJ2-7; tentative D call: TRBD1 (5 bases). This CDR3 has 13 residues. Germline CDR1 and CDR2: SEHNR and FQNEAQ (reference sequence). Trimming removed 4 bases from V and 2 bases from J, with 9 bases in between. This chain's CDR3 is CASSSRQTYEQYF. CDR3 in DNA: TGTGCCAGCAGCTCACGACAGACCTACGAGCAGTACTTC.

This clone has just a few counts. The chain employs TRBV18 and TRBJ1-3; weak D call: TRBD1 (6 bases). This CDR3 region has 18 residues. CDR1 is KGHSH and CDR2 is LQKENI in the germline V gene. V was clipped by 2 bases and J by 4 bases, with 21 bases between them. The DNA for the CDR3 is TGTGCCAGCTCACCATTAAGCCCGTCCGGGACACCCGGAAACACCATATATTTT. This codes for CASSPLSPSGTPGNTIYF.

This sequence joins TRBV11-2 and TRBJ2-1; maybe TRBD2 (7 bases). This CDR3 spans 16 amino acids. Germline CDR1 is SGHAT and CDR2 is FQNNGV. Between the trimmed V and J ends, which lost 2 bases and 1 base, there was a span of 12 bases. This chain's CDR3 is CASSLWGGPSYNEQFF. For the CDR3, the DNA is TGTGCCAGCAGCTTATGGGGGGGCCCGTCCTACAATGAGCAGTTCTTC. Based on the CDR3 plus reference TRBV11-2 and TRBJ2-1, the full variable domain is EAGVAQSPRYKIIEKRQSVAFWCNPISGHATLYWYQQILGQGPKLLIQFQNNGVVDDSQLPKDRFSAERLKGVDSTLKIQPAKLEDSAVYLCASSLWGGPSYNEQFFGPGTRLTVL.

The chain joins TRBV7-8 to TRBJ2-5; TRBD2 might be the D (5 bases). The V end was cut by 3 bases, the J end by 4 bases, with 15 bases between. Per germline, CDR1 SGHVS and CDR2 FQNEAQ. The CDR3 length is 15 residues. The CDR3 region has the DNA TGTGCCAGCAGCTTTAGTCAGAGAGGGTCAGAGACCCAGTACTTC. It specifies CASSFSQRGSETQYF. Looking up the rest from reference TRBV7-8 and TRBJ2-5 gives the full variable domain: GAGVSQSPRYKVAKRGQDVALRCDPISGHVSLFWYQQALGQGPEFLTYFQNEAQLDKSGLPSDRFFAERPEGSVSTLKIQRTQQEDSAVYLCASSFSQRGSETQYFGPGTRLLVL.

The V and J genes are TRBV5-1 and TRBJ1-2; TRBD1 aligns across 7 bases. V shed 3 bases, J shed 7 bases, and the junction held 12 bases outside the gene matches. The germline CDR1 and CDR2 sequences are SGHRS and YFSETQ. This CDR3 is built from 15 residues. DNA of the CDR3: TGCGCCAGCAGCTACTCTACAGGGGAGCTGGCTGGCTACACCTTC. Its translation: CASSYSTGELAGYTF.

This rearrangement joins TRBV28 to TRBJ1-2, with D possibly matching TRBD1 (6 bases). In germline, CDR1 is MDHEN, CDR2 SYDVKM. The CDR3 consists of 14 residues. V lost 5 bases to trimming and J lost 4 bases, with 14 bases between them. The CDR3 is CASSLRTVSYGYTF. Here the CDR3 DNA reads TGTGCCAGCAGTCTCCGGACAGTCAGCTATGGCTACACCTTC.

This chain uses TRBV4-2 with TRBJ1-2; no clear D. The germline V and J ends were trimmed by 4 bases and 2 bases, with 8 bases remaining between them. The CDR3 runs 13 residues. Germline V CDR1 and CDR2: LGHNA, YNFKEQ. The DNA for the CDR3 is TGTGCCAGCAGCCCAGGTGTAAACTATGGCTACACCTTC. Translating it yields CASSPGVNYGYTF.

The chain is built from TRBV7-6 and TRBJ2-6; 8 bases match TRBD1. V gave up 5 bases and J gave up 0 bases; unmatched junction bases: 18. CDR3 length: 21 amino acids. Germline V lookup: CDR1 SGHVS, CDR2 FNYEAQ. The DNA for the CDR3 is TGTGCCAGCAGCCGCACGTCTAGAGGCGGGACAGGCGGCTCTGGGGCCAACGTCCTGACTTTC. Protein: CASSRTSRGGTGGSGANVLTF. Variable domain in full (rest from reference TRBV7-6 and TRBJ2-6): GAGVSQSPRYKVTKRGQDVALRCDPISGHVSLYWYRQALGQGPEFLTYFNYEAQQDKSGLPNDRFSAERPEGSISTLTIQRTEQRDSAMYRCASSRTSRGGTGGSGANVLTFGAGSRLTVL.

J is TRBJ1-5 and V is TRBV24-1; tentatively, D is TRBD1 (6 bases). Germline CDR1 KGHDR, CDR2 SFDVKD. V was shortened by 5 bases and J by 7 bases, with 14 bases between the two germline ends. There are 14 residues in the CDR3. In DNA form, the CDR3 reads TGTGCCACCAGTGTCGGGGGCTCCTTGCAGCCCCAGCATTTT. This sequence encodes CATSVGGSLQPQHF.

The V gene is TRBV27, the J gene TRBJ1-4; D is unclear. The germline gives CDR1 MNHEY, CDR2 SMNVEV (reference sequence). The CDR3 length is 15 residues. V shed 2 bases and J shed 0 bases, with 7 bases lying between them. The CDR3: CASSLAGSTNEKLFF. CDR3 DNA: TGTGCCAGCAGTTTAGCGGGTTCAACTAATGAAAAACTGTTTTTT.

The chain has TRBV28 and TRBJ2-7; tentatively, D is TRBD1 (7 bases). Germline CDR1 and CDR2: MDHEN and SYDVKM. The CDR3 totals 15 residues. V shed 6 bases and J shed 2 bases, with 17 bases lying between them. CDR3 bases: TGTGCCAGCAGCGAAAATGCAGGGGGGACCTACGAGCAGTACTTC. This encodes CASSENAGGTYEQYF.

V and J are TRBV5-1 and TRBJ1-1; no firm D call. Per germline, CDR1 SGHRS and CDR2 YFSETQ. CDR3 size: 15 residues. The V end lost 4 bases, the J end lost 0 bases, and 13 bases lay between the germline ends. CDR3 sequence (DNA): TGCGCCAGCAGCATCTGGGGAAGGGTGAACACTGAAGCTTTCTTT. This sequence encodes CASSIWGRVNTEAFF.

The rearrangement joins TRBV30 to TRBJ1-6, with 7 bases lining up with TRBD1. Losses at the gene ends were 3 bases for V and 13 bases for J; bases not matched to a gene: 9. This CDR3 spans 13 amino acids. Germline V gives CDR1 GTSNPN, CDR2 SVGIG (reference sequence). CDR3 sequence: CAWSRDSPAPLHF. In nucleotides, the CDR3 is TGTGCCTGGAGCAGGGACAGTCCGGCCCCCCTCCACTTT.

This clone occurred a few times. This rearrangement joins TRBV29-1 to TRBJ2-3; D is perhaps TRBD1 (6 bases). This CDR3 has 13 amino acids. Germline CDR1 SQVTM, CDR2 ANQGSEA. With 7 bases removed from V and 5 bases from J, the gap between germline ends came to 16 bases. The CDR3, as DNA: TGCAGCGACTCTGGCAGGGGTAGAGATACGCAGTATTTT. Protein: CSDSGRGRDTQYF.

The rearrangement uses TRBV3-1 (or the pseudogene TRBV3-2) and TRBJ2-5; 8 positions agree with TRBD2. This CDR3 has 17 residues. Germline assignment: CDR1 LGHDT and CDR2 YNNKEL (reference sequence). J was trimmed by 0 bases and V by 4 bases; bases with no gene match: 10. The CDR3 region has the DNA TGTGCCAGCAGCCGTTATCGGGCGGGGGGATACCAAGAGACCCAGTACTTC. This translates into CASSRYRAGGYQETQYF.

The V call is TRBV7-2, the J call TRBJ2-2, with 7 positions matching TRBD1. From germline, CDR1 is SGHTA and CDR2 FQGNSA. V trimming: 6 bases; J trimming: 2 bases; junction bases outside the gene matches: 6. The CDR3 totals 15 residues. Written as DNA, the CDR3 is TGTGCCAGCAGTTTACAGGGGTTTAACACCGGGGAGCTGTTTTTT. It is translated as CASSLQGFNTGELFF. Based on the CDR3 plus reference TRBV7-2 and TRBJ2-2, the full variable domain is GAGVSQSPSNKVTEKGKDVELRCDPISGHTALYWYRQSLGQGLEFLIYFQGNSAPDKSGLPSDRFSAERTGGSVSTLTIQRTQQEDSAVYLCASSLQGFNTGELFFGEGSRLTVL.

The chain recombines TRBV4-3 with TRBJ1-4; 7 bases fit TRBD1. CDR1 and CDR2 (germline): LGHNA, YSLEER. After removal of 6 bases from V and 7 bases from J, the junction contained 11 bases not matched to a gene. CDR3 size: 15 residues. The CDR3 DNA follows: TGCGCCAGCAGACAAAGACAGGGAAGCAGTGAAAAACTGTTTTTT. Its protein product is CASRQRQGSSEKLFF.

The rearrangement uses TRBV6-5 and TRBJ2-7; no reliable D call. V dropped 7 bases and J dropped 6 bases, with 16 bases sitting between them. The germline V gene has CDR1 MNHEY and CDR2 SVGAGI. This CDR3 spans 13 amino acids. The CDR3 is CASIEMLLGEQYF. DNA of the CDR3: TGTGCCAGCATCGAGATGTTATTGGGCGAGCAGTACTTC.

V gene TRBV7-2 combines with J gene TRBJ2-2; 7 positions agree with TRBD2. Germline V gives CDR1 SGHTA, CDR2 FQGNSA. Trimming took 3 bases from V and 4 from J; bases not matched to a gene: 5. CDR3 length: 15 amino acids. CDR3 nucleotides: TGTGCCAGCAGCTTTTGGGGGGGAAGCACCGGGGAGCTGTTTTTT. This translates into CASSFWGGSTGELFF.